Described below is a single T cell receptor (beta chain) sequence and its context. A J-beta primer mix and a sample-barcoded 5' primer were used in a second PCR of about 7 to 11 cycles. TCRdb fed the 5' RACE reads into MiXCR, producing one record per CDR3 protein. The table records 710,000 or so distinct CDR3 sequences, roughly 32% of them present only once. These data belong to a study of blood T cells in healthy people across ages. CDR1 is SGHRS and CDR2 is YFSETQ in the germline V gene. This CDR3 has 16 residues. V was cut by 4 bases and J by 0 bases, with 14 bases left in between. The rearrangement uses TRBV5-1 and TRBJ2-1; TRBD2 might be the D (5 bases). This TCR came from an elderly woman in good health. The sample consisted of blood. CDR3: CASSPAAGSSYNEQFF. The CDR3 coding sequence is TGCGCCAGCAGCCCAGCGGCAGGATCCTCCTACAATGAGCAGTTCTTC.